The rows below give T cell receptor beta chains drawn from one sample of a study of patients and donors after allogeneic stem cell transplantation. TCRdb re-derived calls from the RT-PCR reads in MiXCR, one entry per CDR3 protein. The table has roughly 200,000 distinct CDR3 sequences, around two fifths seen once; the top ten hold under 14%. The source material was blood, either unsorted or a sorted T cell fraction (not recorded which). The receptors were sampled from a human donor who was either an allogeneic HSCT recipient or a stem cell or donor lymphocyte infusion donor (not recorded which). It is not recorded whose cells these are; they may come from a transplant donor. CDR3s include the opening cysteine and the closing phenylalanine or tryptophan. Fields, in order: D gene, J gene, V gene, clone size, CDR3 DNA, CDR3 protein. D genes are given only for firm matches. Some rows mark clone size as missing; the rest say once, few, many or name a class of expanded clone.

d_call: TRBD1
j_call: TRBJ1-2
v_call: TRBV6-6
clone_size: .
cdr3_nt: TGTGCCAGCAGTTTGCCACAGGGGGGTTCCTATGGCTACACCTTC
cdr3_aa: CASSLPQGGSYGYTF

d_call: .
j_call: TRBJ1-5
v_call: TRBV12-3/TRBV12-4
clone_size: .
cdr3_nt: TGTGCCAGCAGTTTTGCAGGGTTCCAGCCCCAGCATTTT
cdr3_aa: CASSFAGFQPQHF

d_call: .
j_call: TRBJ1-1
v_call: TRBV5-6
clone_size: .
cdr3_nt: TGTGCCAGCAGCTTGATGCCCAGAATTTTGAACACTGAAGCTTTCTTT
cdr3_aa: CASSLMPRILNTEAFF

d_call: .
j_call: TRBJ2-5
v_call: TRBV24-1
clone_size: .
cdr3_nt: TGTGCCACCAGGGCTGGACAGTACCAAGAGACCCAGTACTTC
cdr3_aa: CATRAGQYQETQYF

d_call: .
j_call: TRBJ1-5
v_call: TRBV10-3
clone_size: few
cdr3_nt: TGTGCCATCAGTGCCTTCCCCCAGCATTTT
cdr3_aa: CAISAFPQHF

d_call: .
j_call: TRBJ1-2
v_call: TRBV13
clone_size: .
cdr3_nt: TGTGCCAGCAGCATTAGGGGGGTGATCGGGCGGTATGGCTACACCTTC
cdr3_aa: CASSIRGVIGRYGYTF

d_call: .
j_call: TRBJ1-6
v_call: TRBV5-6
clone_size: few
cdr3_nt: TGTGCCAGCAGCTTGGTTCAGGGTGGACATCCCCTCCACTTT
cdr3_aa: CASSLVQGGHPLHF

d_call: .
j_call: TRBJ1-5
v_call: TRBV5-1
clone_size: .
cdr3_nt: TGCGCCAGCAGTCCGGAGGGGCAGGGCGGGCAGCCCCAGCATTTT
cdr3_aa: CASSPEGQGGQPQHF

d_call: TRBD2
j_call: TRBJ2-1
v_call: TRBV2
clone_size: .
cdr3_nt: TGTGCCAGCAGGGGACTAGCGGGGGGGAGCTCCTACAATGAGCAGTTCTTC
cdr3_aa: CASRGLAGGSSYNEQFF

d_call: .
j_call: TRBJ1-1
v_call: TRBV12-3/TRBV12-4
clone_size: .
cdr3_nt: TGTGCCAGCAGTTCGCGAACAGGGCCCACTGAAGCTTTCTTT
cdr3_aa: CASSSRTGPTEAFF

d_call: .
j_call: TRBJ2-7
v_call: TRBV6-2/TRBV6-3
clone_size: few
cdr3_nt: TGTGCCAGCGGCAATTCCGGGGGCGAGCAGTACTTC
cdr3_aa: CASGNSGGEQYF

d_call: .
j_call: TRBJ1-1
v_call: TRBV12-3/TRBV12-4
clone_size: many
cdr3_nt: TGTGCCAGCAGTTTACGCGGGCCTGAAGCTTTCTTT
cdr3_aa: CASSLRGPEAFF

d_call: .
j_call: TRBJ1-4
v_call: TRBV25-1
clone_size: .
cdr3_nt: TGTGCCAGCAGTCGGGCAGGGAGGGAAAAACTGTTTTTT
cdr3_aa: CASSRAGREKLFF

d_call: TRBD1
j_call: TRBJ1-1
v_call: TRBV7-6
clone_size: few
cdr3_nt: TGTGCCAGCAGCTTATTCATGAGGCGGCGACAGGGGAGGAGCACTGAAGCTTTCTTT
cdr3_aa: CASSLFMRRRQGRSTEAFF

d_call: TRBD1
j_call: TRBJ2-1
v_call: TRBV5-1
clone_size: .
cdr3_nt: TGCGCCAGCAGCGAGGACAGGGGTTACAATGAGCAGTTCTTC
cdr3_aa: CASSEDRGYNEQFF

d_call: TRBD2
j_call: TRBJ2-3
v_call: TRBV7-2
clone_size: few
cdr3_nt: TGTGCCAGCAGCCCGGGACTAGGAGCAGATACGCAGTATTTT
cdr3_aa: CASSPGLGADTQYF

d_call: TRBD1
j_call: TRBJ1-2
v_call: TRBV7-9
clone_size: few
cdr3_nt: TGTGCCAGCTTATTCCTGGACAGGGGAGTCTATGGCTACACCTTC
cdr3_aa: CASLFLDRGVYGYTF

d_call: .
j_call: TRBJ2-5
v_call: TRBV29-1
clone_size: few
cdr3_nt: TGCAGCGTTGAGGCTAGTGAGGAGACCCAGTACTTC
cdr3_aa: CSVEASEETQYF

d_call: .
j_call: TRBJ2-1
v_call: TRBV5-1
clone_size: once
cdr3_nt: TGCGCCAGCAGCTTGCGTCCTGTGACCTACAATGAGCAGTTCTTC
cdr3_aa: CASSLRPVTYNEQFF

d_call: .
j_call: TRBJ1-5
v_call: TRBV12-3/TRBV12-4
clone_size: few
cdr3_nt: TGTGCCAGCAGTTTAGAGTTCGGCGGTTACAATCAGCCCCAGCATTTT
cdr3_aa: CASSLEFGGYNQPQHF